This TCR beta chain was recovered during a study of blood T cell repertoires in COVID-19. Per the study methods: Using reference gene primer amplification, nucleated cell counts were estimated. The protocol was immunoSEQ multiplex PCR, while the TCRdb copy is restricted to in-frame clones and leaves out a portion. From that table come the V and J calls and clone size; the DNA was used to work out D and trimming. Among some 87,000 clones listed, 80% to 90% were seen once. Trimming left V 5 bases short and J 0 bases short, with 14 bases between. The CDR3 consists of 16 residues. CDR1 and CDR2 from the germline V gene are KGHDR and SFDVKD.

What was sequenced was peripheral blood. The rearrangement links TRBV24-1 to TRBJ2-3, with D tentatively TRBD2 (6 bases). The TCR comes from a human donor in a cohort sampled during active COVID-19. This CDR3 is CATSGGVTSSTDTQYF. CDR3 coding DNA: TGTGCCACCAGTGGGGGGGTAACATCTAGCACAGATACGCAGTATTTT.